This entry lists 17 T cell receptor beta chains sequenced from one sample in a study of blood T cell repertoires in COVID-19. Here immunoSEQ multiplex PCR was the method, and the copy in TCRdb shows in-frame clones only, minus some. The sample holds roughly 140,000 clones, roughly 79% seen once. Sequencing was done on a sample of peripheral blood. Receptor source: a human donor in a cohort sampled during active COVID-19.

This chain joins TRBV11-2 and TRBJ1-2; TRBD1 is a possible D gene (6 bases). The CDR3 spans 15 residues. Trimming stripped 0 bases from V and 8 bases from J, with 16 bases between. Germline V CDR1 and CDR2: SGHAT, FQNNGV. CDR3 amino acids: CASSLEVRTEGGYTF. The CDR3 region has the DNA TGTGCCAGCAGCTTAGAGGTGCGGACAGAGGGCGGCTACACCTTC.

This rearrangement joins TRBV20-1 to TRBJ2-5, with D uncertain. Germline V CDR1 and CDR2: DFQATT, SNEGSKA (reference sequence). Trimming took off 6 bases at V and 2 bases at J, with 7 bases between the two ends. The CDR3 runs to 11 residues. The CDR3 protein is CSAQLQETQYF. Here the CDR3 DNA reads TGCAGTGCACAATTACAAGAGACCCAGTACTTC.

The V and J genes are TRBV6-5 and TRBJ1-2; 7 nucleotides match TRBD1. CDR3 length: 12 residues. The germline V gene encodes CDR1 MNHEY and CDR2 SVGAGI. V shed 10 bases and J 8 bases; nucleotides not matched to a gene: 10. The CDR3 bases are TGTGCCACCCGGTCGGACAGGCAGGGCTACACCTTC. The encoded protein is CATRSDRQGYTF.

The chain carries TRBV15 and TRBJ2-4, with 13 bases aligning to TRBD2. V lost 0 bases and J lost 6; bases outside the gene matches: 5. CDR1 LNHNV and CDR2 YYDKDF come from the germline V gene (reference sequence). The CDR3 spans 17 residues. In DNA form, the CDR3 reads TGTGCCACCAGCAGAGACCGGACTAGCGGGAGAGGAAACATTCAGTACTTC. Amino acids: CATSRDRTSGRGNIQYF. The entire variable domain, with the rest obtained from reference TRBV15 and TRBJ2-4, is as follows: DAMVIQNPRYQVTQFGKPVTLSCSQTLNHNVMYWYQQKSSQAPKLLFHYYDKDFNNEADTPDNFQSRRPNTSFCFLDIRSPGLGDTAMYLCATSRDRTSGRGNIQYFGAGTRLSVL.

V gene TRBV7-3 combines with J gene TRBJ2-1; D gene unclear. Trimming cost V 3 bases and J 3 bases, with 15 bases left between them. Germline values: CDR1 SGHTA, CDR2 FQGTGA. The CDR3 contains 16 residues. CDR3 in amino acids: CASSFIRSRDYNEQFF. Here the CDR3 DNA reads TGTGCCAGCAGCTTCATTCGTAGCAGAGACTACAATGAGCAGTTCTTC.

The chain recombines TRBV5-1 with TRBJ2-7, with TRBD1 matching 9 bases. This CDR3 has 15 amino acids. Germline V gene sequence: CDR1 SGHRS, CDR2 YFSETQ. Trimming cost V 4 bases and J 1 base; bases outside gene matches: 6. The DNA of the CDR3 is TGCGCCAGCAGCATCGGGACAGGGCGTTCCTACGAGCAGTACTTC. As protein: CASSIGTGRSYEQYF.

The gene calls are TRBV28 and TRBJ1-2, with 10 bases matching TRBD1. V was pared by 6 bases and J by 8 bases, with 12 bases of the junction left unmatched. The germline V gene has CDR1 MDHEN and CDR2 SYDVKM. The CDR3 extends over 15 amino acids. The CDR3 DNA is TGTGCCAGCAGATTGACAGGGGGCTCTAGTTTAGGCTACACCTTC. Residues: CASRLTGGSSLGYTF.

The chain couples TRBV29-1 to TRBJ2-7, with 7 bases aligning to TRBD1. This CDR3 is 13 amino acids long. V dropped 7 bases and J dropped 1; count of bases not matched to a gene: 7. Germline V gene data show CDR1 as SQVTM and CDR2 as ANQGSEA. CDR3 sequence: CSARQGSSYEQYF. The CDR3 DNA sequence: TGCAGCGCCCGACAGGGATCATCCTACGAGCAGTACTTC.

In this sample, this clone turned up a few times. This chain connects TRBV24-1 to TRBJ2-1; 7 nucleotides match TRBD1. This CDR3 is built from 13 residues. Losses at the gene ends were 9 bases for V and 0 bases for J; bases not matched to a gene: 1. CDR1 and CDR2 from the germline V gene are KGHDR and SFDVKD. DNA for the CDR3: TGTGCCACCTCAGGGGGCTCCTACAATGAGCAGTTCTTC. It codes for CATSGGSYNEQFF.

The rearrangement uses TRBV7-8 and TRBJ1-2, with D perhaps matching TRBD1 (5 bases). V was pared by 2 bases and J by 2 bases, with 9 bases between. From germline, CDR1 is SGHVS and CDR2 FQNEAQ. The CDR3 has 14 residues. The CDR3 spells CASSLQGGNYGYTF. In DNA, the CDR3 is TGTGCCAGCAGCTTACAGGGAGGAAACTATGGCTACACCTTC.

This clone occurred once. The chain combines TRBV7-2 with TRBJ2-7; TRBD1 is a possible D gene (6 bases). Per the germline V gene, CDR1 is SGHTA and CDR2 is FQGNSA. The ends were cut back, 5 bases at V and 6 bases at J, with 20 bases in the middle. CDR3 length equals 15 residues. The CDR3 DNA reads TGTGCCAGCAGCCCCGACAGGTCTGCGGCGTTCGAGCAGTACTTC. Translating gives CASSPDRSAAFEQYF.

The count of this clone is one. J is TRBJ2-7 and V is TRBV11-2; D unresolved. CDR3 length: 13 amino acids. Deletions cut 0 bases from V and 6 bases from J, with 9 bases between. Germline CDR1 and CDR2: SGHAT and FQNNGV. CDR3 sequence (DNA): TGTGCCAGCAGCTTAGATCCCACAGCCGAGCAGTACTTC. As protein: CASSLDPTAEQYF.

V is TRBV6-5 and J is TRBJ2-7; 9 bases agree with TRBD1. V trimming: 5 bases; J trimming: 2 bases; junction bases outside the gene matches: 4. Germline CDR1 and CDR2: MNHEY and SVGAGI. The CDR3 totals 14 residues. The DNA for the CDR3 is TGTGCCAGCAGTCGCGGACAGGGGACCTACGAGCAGTACTTC. Amino acid sequence: CASSRGQGTYEQYF.

This clone was observed a handful of times. The chain carries TRBV10-3 and TRBJ1-2; 9 bases align to TRBD1. CDR1 is ENHRY, CDR2 SYGVKD, per germline. The CDR3 covers 14 residues. The V segment lost 6 bases and the J segment 8 bases; nucleotides outside the gene matches: 10. The CDR3 bases are TGTGCCATCAGCCGGACGGACAGGGGAAGAGGCTACACCTTC. Encoded protein: CAISRTDRGRGYTF.

This chain joins TRBV6-2 or TRBV6-3 and TRBJ2-7, with TRBD2 matching over 7 bases. Trimming removed 2 bases from V and 5 bases from J; junction bases left unmatched: 9. Germline V gene lookup returns CDR1 MNHEY and CDR2 SVGEGT. The CDR3 consists of 15 residues. CDR3 protein: CASSYGGSRLDEQYF. The CDR3, as DNA: TGTGCCAGCAGTTACGGCGGGAGTCGGTTAGACGAGCAGTACTTC.

The chain employs TRBV5-4 and TRBJ2-7; no reliable D call. The ends were cut back, 2 bases at V and 10 bases at J, with 16 bases in the middle. The germline V gene has CDR1 SGHNT and CDR2 YYREEE (reference sequence). The CDR3 spans 13 residues. The CDR3 DNA reads TGTGCCAGCAGCTTAAGACCGGATGACTCCCAGTACTTC. Its protein product is CASSLRPDDSQYF. Looking up the rest from reference TRBV5-4 and TRBJ2-7 gives the full variable domain: ETGVTQSPTHLIKTRGQQVTLRCSSQSGHNTVSWYQQALGQGPQFIFQYYREEENGRGNFPPRFSGLQFPNYSSELNVNALELDDSALYLCASSLRPDDSQYFGPGTRLTVT.

The chain carries TRBV5-4 and TRBJ2-7; 12 bases fit TRBD1. The CDR3 length is 16 residues. V was pared by 0 bases and J by 5 bases, with 6 bases of the junction left unmatched. Germline-derived CDR1 and CDR2 are SGHNT and YYREEE (reference sequence). CDR3 nucleotides: TGTGCCAGCAGCTTGGCCCCGGGACAGGGGGCTAACGAGCAGTACTTC. This translates into CASSLAPGQGANEQYF.